These 16 T cell receptor beta chains were sequenced from one sample in a study of cytomegalovirus exposure and HLA in healthy donors. Here immunoSEQ multiplex PCR was the method, and the copy in TCRdb shows in-frame clones only, minus some. The table includes around 200,000 clones, 65% to 85% detected once. Sequenced sample: PBMCs. All receptors come from a woman in her late teens or twenties in good health and CMV-seropositive.

This clone was detected only once. Germline and junction disagree at one end, which may indicate a read error. As DNA, the CDR3 is TGTGCCAGCAGAAAAGACAGGGGAACAGCTACGCAGTATTTT. Translation gives CASRKDRGTATQYF. The gene calls are TRBV7-9 and TRBJ2-3; TRBD1 matches 8 bases. The CDR3 runs 14 residues. Germline loops: CDR1 SEHNR, CDR2 FQNEAQ (reference sequence).

V is TRBV5-1 and J is TRBJ2-1, with 8 bases fitting TRBD1. Germline-derived CDR1 and CDR2 are SGHRS and YFSETQ. V lost 4 bases and J lost 2; bases outside the gene matches: 5. The length of the CDR3 is 15 residues. The DNA of the CDR3 is TGCGCCAGCAGCGTCGGACAGGGAGCCTACAATGAGCAGTTCTTC. Residues: CASSVGQGAYNEQFF.

The chain employs TRBV4-1 and TRBJ2-5; perhaps TRBD2 as D (6 bases). The germline V gene has CDR1 MGHRA and CDR2 YSYEKL. The V gene lost 0 bases and the J gene lost 7 bases, with 12 bases spanning the gap. CDR3 size: 14 residues. The CDR3 nucleotides read TGCGCCAGCAGCCAAGATGGGACTGTTGGGACCCAGTACTTC. Amino acids: CASSQDGTVGTQYF.

The CDR3 protein is CASTRTGSYEQYF. In DNA, the CDR3 is TGCGCCAGCACCAGAACAGGGTCCTACGAGCAGTACTTC. The chain carries TRBV5-1 and TRBJ2-7, with D possibly TRBD1 on 6 matching bases. This CDR3 has 13 residues. The V gene lost 6 bases and the J gene lost 1 base, with 11 bases spanning the gap. CDR1 SGHRS and CDR2 YFSETQ come from the germline V gene. Looking up the rest from reference TRBV5-1 and TRBJ2-7 gives the full variable domain: KAGVTQTPRYLIKTRGQQVTLSCSPISGHRSVSWYQQTPGQGLQFLFEYFSETQRNKGNFPGRFSGRQFSNSRSEMNVSTLELGDSALYLCASTRTGSYEQYFGPGTRLTVT.

This clone was found once. The chain uses TRBV9 and TRBJ2-1, with TRBD2 identical over 8 bases. The V and J ends lost 4 bases and 6 bases, in that order; junction bases with no gene match: 18. CDR3 length: 18 amino acids. CDR1 is SGDLS and CDR2 is YYNGEE in the germline V gene. In DNA form, the CDR3 reads TGTGCCAGCAGCTCCCGGACCGGGGGGGGCTGGGGGGCCAATGAGCAGTTCTTC. This gives the protein CASSSRTGGGWGANEQFF.

The V and J genes are TRBV9 and TRBJ2-3; D is perhaps TRBD2 (6 bases). CDR1 is SGDLS, CDR2 YYNGEE, per germline. Trimming removed 1 base from V and 2 bases from J, with 17 bases in between. CDR3 length: 17 residues. The DNA for the CDR3 is TGTGCCAGCAGCGTATACCCCACGGGGGAGTTCACAGATACGCAGTATTTT. This gives the protein CASSVYPTGEFTDTQYF.

This clone was seen only a few times. V gene TRBV28 combines with J gene TRBJ1-1, with no clear D. CDR1 is MDHEN, CDR2 SYDVKM, per germline. V was shortened by 4 bases and J by 7 bases, with 10 bases between the two germline ends. This CDR3 region has 12 residues. The CDR3 loop is CASSSLGREAFF. The CDR3 DNA sequence: TGTGCCAGCAGTTCTTTGGGCCGTGAAGCTTTCTTT.

CDR3 sequence: CSVEDRNRGDPGANVLTF. For the CDR3, the DNA is TGCAGCGTTGAAGATCGGAACAGGGGGGACCCTGGGGCCAACGTCCTGACTTTC. This chain links TRBV29-1 with TRBJ2-6; 8 bases agree with TRBD1. Per germline, CDR1 SQVTM and CDR2 ANQGSEA. CDR3 length: 18 amino acids. With 0 bases clipped from V and 2 bases from J, the junction kept 9 bases outside the gene matches.

This sequence joins TRBV19 and TRBJ2-2; 14 bases agree with TRBD2. Germline V CDR1 and CDR2: LNHDA, SQIVND (reference sequence). The CDR3 extends over 19 amino acids. V was pared by 2 bases and J by 0 bases, with 5 bases of the junction left unmatched. CDR3 amino acids: CASSIRTSGGFANTGELFF. Written as DNA, the CDR3 is TGTGCCAGTAGTATAAGGACTAGCGGGGGGTTCGCGAACACCGGGGAGCTGTTTTTT.

The CDR3 region has the DNA TGCGCCAGCAGCTTGACTCCAGGGGTAGCTTTCTTT. Translation gives CASSLTPGVAFF. This chain links TRBV5-1 with TRBJ1-1; possible D gene TRBD1, 6 bases. This CDR3 has 12 residues. CDR1 is SGHRS and CDR2 is YFSETQ in the germline V gene. Trimming stripped 1 base from V and 10 bases from J, with 11 bases between.

The chain recombines TRBV28 with TRBJ2-7; 8 bases match TRBD1. Trimming at V came to 6 bases and at J to 3 bases, leaving 7 bases not matched to a gene. Looked up from germline, CDR1 is MDHEN and CDR2 is SYDVKM. The CDR3 contains 14 residues. CDR3 residues: CASRGRDRYYEQYF. The CDR3 region has the DNA TGTGCCAGCAGGGGCCGGGACAGGTACTACGAGCAGTACTTC.

The chain couples TRBV2 to TRBJ1-1; perhaps TRBD1 as D (6 bases). V was pared by 7 bases and J by 1 base, with 13 bases between. The germline gives CDR1 SNHLY, CDR2 FYNNEI. This CDR3 region has 14 residues. The CDR3 DNA reads TGTGCCAGCAAAGAACAGGGACCGAACACTGAAGCTTTCTTT. Protein product: CASKEQGPNTEAFF.

This clone was detected only once. V and J are TRBV15 and TRBJ2-7, with 9 bases matching TRBD1. The ends lost 3 bases at V and 6 bases at J; junction bases unmatched: 12. Germline assignment: CDR1 LNHNV and CDR2 YYDKDF (reference sequence). CDR3 length: 16 residues. The CDR3 reads CATSRFSGTGLSEQYF. CDR3 DNA: TGTGCCACCAGCAGGTTCTCCGGGACAGGGTTGTCCGAGCAGTACTTC.

This chain uses TRBV7-3 with TRBJ2-3, with D possibly being TRBD2 (5 bases). This CDR3 has 15 amino acids. The germline V gene has CDR1 SGHTA and CDR2 FQGTGA. Trimming removed 2 bases from V and 1 base from J, with 10 bases in between. In nucleotides, the CDR3 is TGTGCCAGCAGCTTAGAGGGAAGGGGCACAGATACGCAGTATTTT. Residues: CASSLEGRGTDTQYF.

V and J are TRBV6-5 and TRBJ2-7; TRBD1 aligns across 7 bases. V trimming: 6 bases; J trimming: 4 bases; junction bases outside the gene matches: 9. In germline, CDR1 is MNHEY, CDR2 SVGAGI. This CDR3 spans 14 amino acids. In DNA, the CDR3 is TGTGCCAGCAGAACAAGGACAGGTTTATACGAGCAGTACTTC. Its protein product is CASRTRTGLYEQYF.

The CDR3 here is CGLWRVSDYGYTF. Written as DNA, the CDR3 is TGTGGTCTATGGAGGGTATCTGACTATGGCTACACCTTC. V and J are TRBV7-2 and TRBJ1-2; D is ambiguous. The CDR3 extends over 13 amino acids. Per the germline V gene, CDR1 is SGHTA and CDR2 is FQGNSA.